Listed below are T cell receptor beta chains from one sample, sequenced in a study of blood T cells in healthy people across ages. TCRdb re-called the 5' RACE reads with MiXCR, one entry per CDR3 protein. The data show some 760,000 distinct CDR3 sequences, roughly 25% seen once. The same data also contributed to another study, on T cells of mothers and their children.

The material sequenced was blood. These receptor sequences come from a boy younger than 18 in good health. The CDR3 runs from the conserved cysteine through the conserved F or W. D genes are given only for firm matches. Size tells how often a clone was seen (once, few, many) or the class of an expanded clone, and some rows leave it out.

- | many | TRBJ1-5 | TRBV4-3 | CASSQDGFNNQPQHF | TGCGCCAGCAGCCAAGATGGGTTCAATAATCAGCCCCAGCATTTT
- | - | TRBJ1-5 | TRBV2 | CASSELDSEQPQHF | TGTGCCAGCAGTGAACTGGACAGCGAACAGCCCCAGCATTTT
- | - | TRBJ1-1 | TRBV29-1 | CSVLWQTEAFF | TGCAGCGTTTTATGGCAGACTGAAGCTTTCTTT
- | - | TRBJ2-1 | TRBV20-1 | CSASRSGGYNEQFF | TGCAGTGCTAGTCGTAGCGGCGGATACAATGAGCAGTTCTTC
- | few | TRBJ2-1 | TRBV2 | CASGGDSIYNEQFF | TGTGCCAGCGGAGGGGACAGCATTTACAATGAGCAGTTCTTC
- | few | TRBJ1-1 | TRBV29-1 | CSVGGLNTEAFF | TGCAGCGTTGGAGGTCTGAACACTGAAGCTTTCTTT
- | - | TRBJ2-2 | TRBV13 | CASSPDQDGELFF | TGTGCCAGCAGCCCGGACCAAGACGGGGAGCTGTTTTTT
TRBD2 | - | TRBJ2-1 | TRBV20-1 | CSARDLLAGEKFF | TGCAGTGCTAGAGATCTACTAGCGGGAGAAAAGTTCTTC
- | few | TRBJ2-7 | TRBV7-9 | CASSPGWDEQYF | TGTGCCAGCAGCCCAGGGTGGGACGAGCAGTACTTC
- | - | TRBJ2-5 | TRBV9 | CASSVRGARQETQYF | TGTGCCAGCAGCGTCCGGGGGGCGAGGCAAGAGACCCAGTACTTC
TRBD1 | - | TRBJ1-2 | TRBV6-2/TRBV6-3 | CASSYEDRVYYGYTF | TGTGCCAGCAGTTACGAGGACAGGGTTTACTATGGCTACACCTTC
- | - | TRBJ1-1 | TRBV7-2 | CASSFEPTGSTEAFF | TGTGCCAGCAGCTTCGAACCGACGGGGTCTACTGAAGCTTTCTTT
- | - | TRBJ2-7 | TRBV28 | CASSLRIETYEQYF | TGTGCCAGCAGTCTTCGAATAGAAACCTACGAGCAGTACTTC
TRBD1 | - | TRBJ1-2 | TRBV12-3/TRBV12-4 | CASRPGQGTTYGYTF | TGTGCCAGCAGACCTGGACAGGGGACGACCTATGGCTACACCTTC
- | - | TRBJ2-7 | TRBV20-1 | CSARDQRAGTVYEQYF | TGCAGTGCTAGGGATCAACGCGCAGGGACGGTCTACGAGCAGTACTTC
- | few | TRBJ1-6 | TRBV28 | CASNRRPRGGTPLHF | TGTGCCAGCAACCGGAGGCCCAGGGGAGGTACACCCCTCCACTTT
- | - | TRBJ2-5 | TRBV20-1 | CSARPGPQETQYF | TGCAGTGCCCGGCCGGGACCCCAAGAGACCCAGTACTTC
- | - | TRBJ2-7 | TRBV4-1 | CASSQPDLYEQYF | TGCGCCAGCAGCCAGCCCGACCTCTACGAGCAGTACTTC
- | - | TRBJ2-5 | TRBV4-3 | CASSQEMGETQYF | TGCGCCAGCAGCCAGGAGATGGGGGAGACCCAGTACTTC
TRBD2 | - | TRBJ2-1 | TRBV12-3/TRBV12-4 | CASQPPTSGWAGSNEQFF | TGTGCCAGCCAGCCGCCGACTAGCGGGTGGGCAGGAAGCAATGAGCAGTTCTTC
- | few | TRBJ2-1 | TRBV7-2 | CASSSRIGGRSYNEQFF | TGTGCCAGCAGCTCCAGAATCGGGGGTCGCTCCTACAATGAGCAGTTCTTC
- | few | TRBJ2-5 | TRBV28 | CASTQRIPYQETQYF | TGTGCCAGCACCCAACGTATACCGTACCAAGAGACCCAGTACTTC
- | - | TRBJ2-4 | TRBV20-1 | CSARSRTQGVYF | TGCAGTGCTAGGAGCCGGACCCAGGGAGTGTACTTC
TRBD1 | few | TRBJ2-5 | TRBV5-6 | CASSRDRGLKETQYF | TGTGCCAGCAGCCGGGACAGGGGGCTGAAGGAGACCCAGTACTTC
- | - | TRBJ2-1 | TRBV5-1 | CASSLSTAEQFF | TGCGCCAGCAGCTTATCCACAGCTGAGCAGTTCTTC
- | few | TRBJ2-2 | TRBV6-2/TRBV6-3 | CASSYFDSTRYTGELFF | TGTGCCAGCAGTTACTTCGACTCCACTCGGTACACCGGGGAGCTGTTTTTT
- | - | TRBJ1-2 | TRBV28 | CASSSPSLAWEGYTF | TGTGCCAGCAGTTCCCCGTCCCTGGCCTGGGAGGGCTACACCTTC
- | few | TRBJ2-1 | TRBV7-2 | CASSPTTSYNEQFF | TGTGCCAGCAGCCCTACAACCTCCTACAATGAGCAGTTCTTC
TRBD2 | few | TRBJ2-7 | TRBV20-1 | CSAPSGRSAYEQYF | TGCAGTGCTCCTAGCGGGAGGTCCGCCTACGAGCAGTACTTC
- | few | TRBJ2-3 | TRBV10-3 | CAISESIDTQYF | TGTGCCATCAGTGAGTCTATAGATACGCAGTATTTT
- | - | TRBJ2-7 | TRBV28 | CAIQRGNFESYEQYF | TGTGCCATCCAAAGGGGCAACTTCGAATCCTACGAGCAGTACTTC
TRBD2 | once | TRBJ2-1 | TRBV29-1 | CSVEGKTSSEQFF | TGCAGCGTTGAGGGCAAGACTAGCTCTGAGCAGTTCTTC
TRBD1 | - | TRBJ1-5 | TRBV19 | CASSMGTVNQPQHF | TGTGCCAGTAGTATGGGGACAGTCAATCAGCCCCAGCATTTT
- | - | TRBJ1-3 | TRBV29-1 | CSVGGFSGNTIYF | TGCAGCGTTGGGGGCTTCTCTGGAAACACCATATATTTT
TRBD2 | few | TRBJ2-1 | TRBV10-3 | CAIRASGNEQLF | TGTGCCATCAGGGCTAGCGGCAATGAGCAGCTCTTC
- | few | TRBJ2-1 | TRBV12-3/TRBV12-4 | CASSLEIVEQFF | TGTGCCAGCAGTTTAGAGATAGTTGAGCAGTTCTTC
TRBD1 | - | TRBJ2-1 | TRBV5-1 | CASSEKQGGNEQFF | TGCGCCAGCAGCGAAAAACAGGGGGGCAATGAGCAGTTCTTC
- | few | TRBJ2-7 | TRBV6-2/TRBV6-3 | CASALRKTEIYEQYF | TGTGCCAGCGCCCTGAGGAAAACAGAGATCTACGAGCAGTACTTC
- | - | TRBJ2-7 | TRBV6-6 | CASSYWRAGPYEQYF | TGTGCCAGCAGTTATTGGCGGGCAGGGCCCTACGAGCAGTACTTC
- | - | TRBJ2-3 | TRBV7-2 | CASSLGFGSTDTQYF | TGTGCCAGCAGCTTAGGTTTCGGGAGCACAGATACGCAGTATTTT
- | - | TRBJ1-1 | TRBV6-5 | CASREYRDTEAFF | TGTGCCAGCAGAGAGTACAGGGACACTGAAGCTTTCTTT
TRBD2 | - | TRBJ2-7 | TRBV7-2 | CASSWGGPEQYF | TGTGCCAGCAGCTGGGGGGGTCCCGAGCAGTACTTC